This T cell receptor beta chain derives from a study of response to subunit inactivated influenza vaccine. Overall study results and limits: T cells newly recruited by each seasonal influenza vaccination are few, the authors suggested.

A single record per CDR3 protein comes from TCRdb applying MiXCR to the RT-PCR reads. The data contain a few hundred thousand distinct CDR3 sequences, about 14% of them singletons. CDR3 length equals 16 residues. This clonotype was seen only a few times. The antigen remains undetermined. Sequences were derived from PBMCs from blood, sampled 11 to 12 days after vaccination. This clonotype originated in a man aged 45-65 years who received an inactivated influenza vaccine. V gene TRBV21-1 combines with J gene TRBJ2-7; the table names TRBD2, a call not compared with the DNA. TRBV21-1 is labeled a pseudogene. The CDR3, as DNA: TGTGCCAGCAGCAAAGCAGCAAGCGGGACTTGCTACGAGCAGTACTTC. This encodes CASSKAASGTCYEQYF.